These 14 T cell receptor beta chains share one sample of origin, sequenced in a study of blood T cell repertoires in COVID-19 (dated by TCRdb to about 2020). The library came from the immunoSEQ multiplex PCR assay. TCRdb re-hosts the immuneACCESS table, in-frame sequences only. Its copies lack some clones; in the studies checked, an unresolved V gene accounts for under half of them, and the cause for the rest is not known. Across this sample there are approximately 170,000 clones, with roughly four fifths seen only once. The top ten constitute roughly 19% of the sample. The specimen sequenced was peripheral blood. Receptors originate from a woman of 80 years or more with acute or convalescent COVID-19.

This clone appeared a single time. The J gene is TRBJ2-5, the V gene TRBV5-6; 11 bases map to TRBD2. CDR1 is SGHDT, CDR2 YYEEEE, per germline. V lost 4 bases, J lost 5 bases, and 13 bases stayed unmatched. The length of the CDR3 is 17 residues. Here the CDR3 DNA reads TGTGCCAGCAGCCTCCTTTTTAGCGGGAGGGCCCCCGAGACCCAGTACTTC. The encoded protein is CASSLLFSGRAPETQYF.

This chain uses TRBV13 with TRBJ2-2; possibly TRBD1 for D (5 bases). V was pared by 8 bases and J by 5 bases, with 15 bases between. The length of the CDR3 is 14 residues. Germline CDR1 reads PRHDT; CDR2 reads FYEKMQ (reference sequence). The CDR3 spells CASRRQRRTGELFF. CDR3 bases: TGTGCCAGCCGTCGACAGCGCCGGACCGGGGAGCTGTTTTTT.

This rearrangement joins TRBV29-1 to TRBJ2-2, with D possibly TRBD1 on 5 matching bases. This CDR3 region has 14 residues. Per the germline V gene, CDR1 is SQVTM and CDR2 is ANQGSEA. V lost 6 bases, J lost 1 base, and 12 bases lay in between. CDR3 in DNA: TGCAGCGTCCTAGGGGTAGAGAACACCGGGGAGCTGTTTTTT. This codes for CSVLGVENTGELFF.

The rearrangement links TRBV27 to TRBJ2-1; TRBD2 is a possible D gene (6 bases). Germline CDR1 and CDR2: MNHEY and SMNVEV (reference sequence). V was trimmed by 2 bases and J by 10 bases, leaving 12 bases between them. This CDR3 contains 13 residues. DNA for the CDR3: TGTGCCAGCAGTTTACTAGGAGGGAGGGAGCAGTTCTTC. Residues: CASSLLGGREQFF.

The chain employs TRBV11-3 and TRBJ2-1; D gene uncertain. The CDR3 sequence is 15 residues long. Germline V gives CDR1 SGHNT, CDR2 YENEEA. The V end was cut by 0 bases, the J end by 1 base, with 7 bases between. CDR3 in amino acids: CASSLEGVSYNEQFF. The DNA of the CDR3 is TGTGCCAGCAGCTTAGAGGGCGTGTCCTACAATGAGCAGTTCTTC. Looking up the rest from reference TRBV11-3 and TRBJ2-1 gives the full variable domain: EAGVVQSPRYKIIEKKQPVAFWCNPISGHNTLYWYLQNLGQGPELLIRYENEEAVDDSQLPKDRFSAERLKGVDSTLKIQPAELGDSAVYLCASSLEGVSYNEQFFGPGTRLTVL.

The chain carries TRBV6-6 and TRBJ1-4; D not resolved. Trimming cost V 2 bases and J 7 bases, with 5 bases left between them. CDR1 and CDR2 (germline): MNHNY, SVGAGI (reference sequence). The length of the CDR3 is 12 residues. CDR3 sequence (DNA): TGTGCCAGCAGTTACGGTAGTGAAAAACTGTTTTTT. Translation gives CASSYGSEKLFF.

The V gene is TRBV7-6, the J gene TRBJ2-1; no reliable D call. Germline V lookup: CDR1 SGHVS, CDR2 FNYEAQ. V lost 6 bases and J 7 bases, leaving 19 bases between the germline ends. CDR3 length: 15 residues. Written as DNA, the CDR3 is TGTGCCAGCAGTCCCAACGTGGCGGCTGGTAATGAGCAGTTCTTC. It codes for CASSPNVAAGNEQFF.

CDR3 DNA sequence: TGTGCCAGCAGCCCCCAGACGGGAGTCGAGCAGTACTTC. Translated: CASSPQTGVEQYF. The genes are TRBV11-2 and TRBJ2-7; a possible D gene is TRBD2 (6 bases). Germline V gives CDR1 SGHAT, CDR2 FQNNGV. The CDR3 contains 13 residues. Trimming removed 5 bases at V and 6 bases at J, with 14 bases between.

This clone was seen once. This chain connects TRBV28 to TRBJ1-5; perhaps TRBD1 as D (6 bases). CDR3 length: 15 residues. The ends were cut back, 5 bases at V and 0 bases at J, with 11 bases in the middle. Germline V gives CDR1 MDHEN, CDR2 SYDVKM. The CDR3 DNA follows: TGTGCCAGCAGTACCGGACAGTATAGCAATCAGCCCCAGCATTTT. Translated: CASSTGQYSNQPQHF.

The rearrangement joins TRBV2 to TRBJ2-1; 8 bases are shared with TRBD2. Per germline, CDR1 SNHLY and CDR2 FYNNEI. With 4 bases clipped from V and 9 bases from J, the junction kept 2 bases outside the gene matches. This CDR3 comprises 12 residues. The CDR3 DNA sequence: TGTGCCAGCAGTGGACTAGCGAGTGAGCAGTTCTTC. This gives the protein CASSGLASEQFF.

The chain is built from TRBV12-3 or TRBV12-4 and TRBJ1-2; TRBD1 agrees at 7 bases. V was clipped by 6 bases and J by 2 bases; unmatched bases: 3. This CDR3 comprises 13 residues. The CDR3 is CASRSTGNYGYTF. The DNA for the CDR3 is TGTGCCAGCAGATCGACAGGGAACTATGGCTACACCTTC.

This chain uses TRBV5-1 with TRBJ1-1, with D possibly TRBD1 on 5 matching bases. The CDR3 runs 14 residues. V was cut by 4 bases and J by 1 base, with 11 bases left in between. The germline V gene has CDR1 SGHRS and CDR2 YFSETQ. The CDR3 loop reads CASSLQTENTEAFF. The CDR3 DNA reads TGCGCCAGCAGCCTACAGACAGAGAACACTGAAGCTTTCTTT.

This chain joins TRBV28 and TRBJ1-4; D might be TRBD1 (5 bases). Between the trimmed V and J ends, which lost 6 bases and 3 bases, there was a span of 11 bases. Germline-derived CDR1 and CDR2 are MDHEN and SYDVKM. CDR3 length equals 14 residues. The CDR3 protein is CASRLGASNEKLFF. CDR3 nucleotide sequence: TGTGCCAGCAGGCTAGGGGCTTCTAATGAAAAACTGTTTTTT. Looking up the rest from reference TRBV28 and TRBJ1-4 gives the full variable domain: DVKVTQSSRYLVKRTGEKVFLECVQDMDHENMFWYRQDPGLGLRLIYFSYDVKMKEKGDIPEGYSVSREKKERFSLILESASTNQTSMYLCASRLGASNEKLFFGSGTQLSVL.

The CDR3 is CASSQGAGGRGYTF. The DNA of the CDR3 is TGTGCCAGCAGCCAAGGGGCAGGGGGTCGAGGCTACACCTTC. The V gene is TRBV3-1 (or the pseudogene TRBV3-2), the J gene TRBJ1-2; 7 positions match TRBD1. The CDR3 contains 14 residues. Germline V gene sequence: CDR1 LGHDT, CDR2 YNNKEL (reference sequence). J was trimmed by 8 bases and V by 1 base; bases with no gene match: 7.